A selection of T cell receptor beta chains follows, all from one sample in a study of human T cells and chemical hapten exposure. One entry per CDR3 protein, called by TCRdb with MiXCR from the RACE reads. The data show about 52,000 distinct CDR3 sequences, with over 9.5% seen just once and around a sixth held by the top ten. The sample was whole blood, taken in connection with sensitization to the hapten diphenylcyclopropenone (DPC). The receptors stem from a woman between 40 and 50 years old with alopecia areata. Some clones in this sample may be carry-over from other donors' samples. CDR3s leave out the opening cysteine and the closing phenylalanine or tryptophan. Fields, in order: CDR3 protein, J gene, V gene.

ASSPTDNSGNTIY,TRBJ1-3,TRBV28
ASSYPGRENYEQY,TRBJ2-7,TRBV11-2
ASSLARNTGELF,TRBJ2-2,TRBV27
ASSLVSGETQY,TRBJ2-5,TRBV7-3
ASKGGNNSPLH,TRBJ1-6,TRBV5-1
SARSGGETQY,TRBJ2-5,TRBV29-1
ASSFPGTGVYEQY,TRBJ2-7,TRBV7-9
ASSSTENSNQPQH,TRBJ1-5,TRBV2
ASSYSRTNTEAF,TRBJ1-1,TRBV6-5
ASSFDLAGGYYNEQF,TRBJ2-1,TRBV12-3/TRBV12-4
SAVAPIYGYT,TRBJ1-2,TRBV20-1
ASSGTERSPLH,TRBJ1-6,TRBV6-2/TRBV6-3
ASSSLDRVGVDTQY,TRBJ2-3,TRBV7-9
SVAPSLGEKLF,TRBJ1-4,TRBV29-1
ASSPGTVGGTTNEKLF,TRBJ1-4,TRBV7-9
ASSQALGDPGNSPLH,TRBJ1-6,TRBV4-2
ASTLNTEAF,TRBJ1-1,TRBV6-1
ATSSTGVDEQF,TRBJ2-1,TRBV24-1
ASGGDYGYT,TRBJ1-2,TRBV2
ASPGAATQY,TRBJ2-3,TRBV3-1
AWSPGRNEQF,TRBJ2-1,TRBV30
SAREPGGYSNQPQH,TRBJ1-5,TRBV20-1
ASTIAETQY,TRBJ2-5,TRBV2
SARDPPREQY,TRBJ2-7,TRBV20-1
SARVGSGGTETQY,TRBJ2-5,TRBV20-1
SVELAAPQHEQY,TRBJ2-7,TRBV29-1
ASSSKGTGELF,TRBJ2-2,TRBV7-3
ASSFASNTEAF,TRBJ1-1,TRBV7-8
ASSQPGNEQF,TRBJ2-1,TRBV4-1
ASSLTADTGELF,TRBJ2-2,TRBV25-1
ASSSSTGIAF,TRBJ1-1,TRBV28
ASAAGGPKPNEQY,TRBJ2-7,TRBV9
ASSSHRGTGNQPQH,TRBJ1-5,TRBV7-8
ASSLKGNEQF,TRBJ2-1,TRBV5-4
ASSLRLNTEAF,TRBJ1-1,TRBV12-3/TRBV12-4
ASSLMMGTEQY,TRBJ2-7,TRBV28
SARTGWNTEAF,TRBJ1-1,TRBV20-1
ATSETSGGTDTQY,TRBJ2-3,TRBV24-1
ASSGGGYTDTQY,TRBJ2-3,TRBV21-1
AIGARGPEDEQY,TRBJ2-7,TRBV10-3
ASMEGPGGIQY,TRBJ2-4,TRBV7-9
ASSLDRPFTDTQY,TRBJ2-3,TRBV5-1
ASSQLESGANVLT,TRBJ2-6,TRBV4-2
ASSPTGGYGYT,TRBJ1-2,TRBV3-1
ASSPPGVDEKLF,TRBJ1-4,TRBV14